This T cell receptor beta chain stems from a study of post-analysis software for immune sequencing data. On the study more broadly: As for disease course, relapsing-remitting, secondary progressive and progressive-relapsing multiple sclerosis were all included.

This clonotype was counted only a few times. The antigen remains unidentified. Study observations and caveats: About 5 TRBV segments occurring more often in patients than controls included TRBV5-6, TRBV5-1 and TRBV20-1. In multiple sclerosis, normalized Chao1 diversity was significantly below that of controls. Clustering by F measure revealed strong co-clustering among samples prepared together in one batch.

Incorporated into the TCR beta cDNA libraries were unique molecular identifiers, which served to reduce PCR and sequencing biases. Input populations of roughly 0.95 to 10 million T cells gave rise to some 500,000 cDNA molecules. TCRdb reprocessed the PCR reads via MiXCR and lists one record per CDR3 protein. The table has around 260,000 distinct CDR3 sequences, approximately 34% seen once. The J segment lost 7 bases and the V segment lost 1 base, leaving 13 bases of the junction unmatched. The CDR3 spans 17 residues. Germline CDR1 SGHTA, CDR2 FQGNSA. The sample was blood. The sequence came from a girl aged 5-17 years with multiple sclerosis. The chain links TRBV7-2 to TRBJ2-1; TRBD2 matches at 7 bases. In DNA, the CDR3 is TGTGCCAGCAGCTTAGGTAGCGGGTGGGGCGACGATAATGAGCAGTTCTTC. Translated: CASSLGSGWGDDNEQFF.